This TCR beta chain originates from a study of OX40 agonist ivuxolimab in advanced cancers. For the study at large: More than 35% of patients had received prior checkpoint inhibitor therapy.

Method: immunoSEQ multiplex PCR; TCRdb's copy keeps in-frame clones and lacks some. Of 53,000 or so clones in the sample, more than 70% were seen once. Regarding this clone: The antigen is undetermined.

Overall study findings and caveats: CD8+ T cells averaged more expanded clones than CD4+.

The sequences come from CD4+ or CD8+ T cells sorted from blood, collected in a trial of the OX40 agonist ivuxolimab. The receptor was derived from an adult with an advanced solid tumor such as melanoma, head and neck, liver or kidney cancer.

CDR3 bases: TGTGCCAGCAGCTTAGACAGGGCATCCTATGGCTACACCTTC. Translated: CASSLDRASYGYTF. The chain is built from TRBV7-2 and TRBJ1-2; a possible D gene is TRBD1 (6 bases). The germline V and J ends were trimmed by 1 base and 4 bases, with 10 bases remaining between them. The CDR3 extends over 14 amino acids. Germline loops: CDR1 SGHTA, CDR2 FQGNSA.